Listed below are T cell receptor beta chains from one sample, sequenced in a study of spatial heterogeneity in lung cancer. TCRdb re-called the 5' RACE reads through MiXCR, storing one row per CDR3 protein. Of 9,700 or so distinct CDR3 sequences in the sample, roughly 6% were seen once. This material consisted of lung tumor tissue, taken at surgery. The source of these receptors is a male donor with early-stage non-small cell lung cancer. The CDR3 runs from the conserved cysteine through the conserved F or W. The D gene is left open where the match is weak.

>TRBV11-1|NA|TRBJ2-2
CASSLMVNTGELFF
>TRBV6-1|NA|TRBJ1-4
CASSETGYEKLFF
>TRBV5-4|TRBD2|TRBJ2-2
CASSPGLAGGPGTGELFF
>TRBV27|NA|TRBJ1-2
CASSQRGGDNYGYTF
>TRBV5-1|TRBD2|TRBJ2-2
CASEKGGLAGPGELFF
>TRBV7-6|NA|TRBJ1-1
CASSLAGTGGNTEAFF
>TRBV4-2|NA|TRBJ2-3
CASSHEHLPWTLF
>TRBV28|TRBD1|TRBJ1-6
CASSLPGQGESPLHF
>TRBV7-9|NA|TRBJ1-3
CASSFAGVSGNTIYF
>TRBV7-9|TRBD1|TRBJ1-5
CASSGGQGGRLRQPQHF